The 2 T cell receptor beta chains presented below share a single source sample, sequenced in a study of T cells in Graves' hyperthyroidism and ophthalmopathy. Amplified TCR beta CDR3 regions derived from RNA transcripts. During a first-round RT-PCR of the TCR CDR3, the HTBI primer set was used. MiXCR, run by TCRdb on the multiplex PCR reads, gives a single entry per CDR3 protein. The data show a few hundred thousand distinct CDR3 sequences, roughly 15% seen once. Sequenced input: blood. The source of these receptors is a woman aged 40-49 years with Graves' ophthalmopathy.

Points on this clonotype: A much larger clone differs from this one at a single base, so this may be a read error. The V call is TRBV12-3 or TRBV12-4, the J call TRBJ2-1; 8 bases are shared with TRBD2. The CDR3 sequence is 15 residues long. The CDR3 reads CASRLAANSYNQQFF. CDR3 sequence (DNA): TGTGCCAGCAGACTAGCGGCCAACTCCTACAATCAGCAGTTCTTC.

V is TRBV19 and J is TRBJ1-2, with D maybe TRBD1 (6 bases). The CDR3 sequence is 14 residues long. The germline V gene encodes CDR1 LNHDA and CDR2 SQIVND (reference sequence). Trimming stripped 9 bases from V and 4 bases from J, with 18 bases between. This chain's CDR3 is CASYGRGGFYGYTF. The CDR3 DNA follows: TGTGCCAGCTACGGACGCGGGGGCTTCTATGGCTACACCTTC.